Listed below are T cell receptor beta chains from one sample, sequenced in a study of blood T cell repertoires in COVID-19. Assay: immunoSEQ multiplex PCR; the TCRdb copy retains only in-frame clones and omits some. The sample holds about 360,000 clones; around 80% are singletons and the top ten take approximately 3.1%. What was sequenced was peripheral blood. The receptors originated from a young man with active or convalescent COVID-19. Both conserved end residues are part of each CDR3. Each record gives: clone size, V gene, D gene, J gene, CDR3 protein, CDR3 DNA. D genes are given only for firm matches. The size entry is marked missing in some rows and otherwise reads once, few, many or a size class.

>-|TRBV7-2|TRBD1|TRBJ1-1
CASSLMGARGTEAFF
TGTGCCAGCAGCTTGATGGGAGCCAGGGGGACTGAAGCTTTCTTT
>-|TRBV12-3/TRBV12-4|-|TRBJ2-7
CASSWGGEQYF
TGTGCCAGCAGCTGGGGAGGCGAGCAGTACTTC
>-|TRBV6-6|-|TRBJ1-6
CASSYALGRSSSPLHF
TGTGCCAGCAGTTACGCTTTGGGCCGAAGCAGTTCACCCCTCCACTTT
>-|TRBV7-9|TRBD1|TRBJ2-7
CASSRGTGGTEQYF
TGTGCCAGCAGCCGAGGGACAGGGGGCACTGAGCAGTACTTC
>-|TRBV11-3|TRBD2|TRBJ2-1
CASSLDPSGVNEQFF
TGTGCCAGCAGCTTAGACCCTAGCGGGGTTAATGAGCAGTTCTTC
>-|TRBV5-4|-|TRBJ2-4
CASSLDRGKNIQYF
TGTGCCAGCAGCTTGGATCGGGGCAAAAACATTCAGTACTTC
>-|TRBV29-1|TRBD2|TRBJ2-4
CSVQAGGPRYIQYF
TGCAGCGTTCAAGCGGGAGGGCCGAGGTACATTCAGTACTTC
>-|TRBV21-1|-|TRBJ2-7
CASSKRGAQGTYEQYF
TGTGCCAGCAGCAAAAGAGGTGCACAGGGGACCTACGAGCAGTACTTC
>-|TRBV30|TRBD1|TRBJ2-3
CAWGRGPKDTQYF
TGTGCCTGGGGCAGGGGGCCTAAAGATACGCAGTATTTT
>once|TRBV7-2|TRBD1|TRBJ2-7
CASSPETGEEQYF
TGTGCCAGCAGCCCCGAGACAGGGGAGGAGCAGTACTTC
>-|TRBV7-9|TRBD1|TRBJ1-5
CASQSTSDRGNQPQHF
TGTGCCAGCCAATCCACGAGCGACAGGGGTAATCAGCCCCAGCATTTT